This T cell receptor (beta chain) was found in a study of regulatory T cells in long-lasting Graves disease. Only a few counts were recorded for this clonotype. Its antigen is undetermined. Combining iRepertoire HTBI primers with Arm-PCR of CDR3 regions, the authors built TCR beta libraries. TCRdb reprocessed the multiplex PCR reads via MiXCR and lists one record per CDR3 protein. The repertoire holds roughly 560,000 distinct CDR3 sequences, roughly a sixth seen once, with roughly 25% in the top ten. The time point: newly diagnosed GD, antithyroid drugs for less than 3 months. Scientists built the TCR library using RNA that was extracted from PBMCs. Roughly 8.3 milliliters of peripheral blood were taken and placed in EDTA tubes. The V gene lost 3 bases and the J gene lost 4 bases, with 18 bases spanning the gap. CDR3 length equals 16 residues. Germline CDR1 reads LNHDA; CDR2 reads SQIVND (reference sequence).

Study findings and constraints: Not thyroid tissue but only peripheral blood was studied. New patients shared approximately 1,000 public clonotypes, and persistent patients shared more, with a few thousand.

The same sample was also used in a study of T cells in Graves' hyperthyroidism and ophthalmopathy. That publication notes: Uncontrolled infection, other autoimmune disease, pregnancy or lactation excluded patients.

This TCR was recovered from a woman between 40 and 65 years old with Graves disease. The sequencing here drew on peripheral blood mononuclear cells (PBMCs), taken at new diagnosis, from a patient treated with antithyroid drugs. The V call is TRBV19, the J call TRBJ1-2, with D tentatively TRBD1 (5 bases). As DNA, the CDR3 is TGTGCCAGTAGTATGGCGTCGGCCCTGGGGCCCTATGGCTACACCTTC. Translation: CASSMASALGPYGYTF.